These 26 T cell receptor beta chains share one sample of origin, sequenced in a study of T cell repertoires in cytomegalovirus infection (dated by TCRdb to about 2019). This sample was sequenced with an Illumina HiSeq 1500. TCRdb ran its own pipeline on the public reads, namely fastp trimming at Q25 and MiXCR clone calling, and kept in-frame beta chains. When rows share a CDR3 protein, they turn into one entry using the most common DNA and genes. The sample records 200,000 to 300,000 distinct CDR3 sequences, roughly 13% of which are singletons. Together, the top ten hold 7% to 9.5% of the sample. Sequencing was carried out using PBMCs. These receptors were taken from a human donor in good health (CMV status not recorded). Some clones in this sample may be carry-over from other donors' samples.

V usage is TRBV14 and J usage is TRBJ1-1; tentatively, D is TRBD1 (5 bases). Trimming stripped 4 bases from V and 1 base from J, with 13 bases between. Per the germline V gene, CDR1 is SGHDN and CDR2 is FVKESK. This CDR3 spans 15 amino acids. Written as DNA, the CDR3 is TGTGCCAGCAGCCCACAGGACCGAAGGAACACTGAAGCTTTCTTT. Its protein is CASSPQDRRNTEAFF.

V gene TRBV20-1 combines with J gene TRBJ2-1; weak D call: TRBD2 (8 bases). V lost 5 bases, J lost 7 bases, and 24 bases lay in between. The CDR3 runs to 16 residues. CDR1 and CDR2 from the germline V gene are DFQATT and SNEGSKA (reference sequence). The CDR3 region has the DNA TGCAGTGCTTCCTTGGCTGGGACTAGGGGGCGGAATGAGCAGTTCTTC. Its translation: CSASLAGTRGRNEQFF.

This clonotype has only a few counts. V usage is TRBV6-6 and J usage is TRBJ1-5, with TRBD1 matching over 7 bases. Looked up from germline, CDR1 is MNHNY and CDR2 is SVGAGI (reference sequence). The ends lost 4 bases at V and 3 bases at J; junction bases unmatched: 21. The CDR3 length is 20 residues. The CDR3 is CASSSMAAPGGRYTNQPQHF. CDR3 DNA: TGTGCCAGCAGTTCTATGGCGGCCCCAGGGGGGAGATATACCAATCAGCCCCAGCATTTT.

Only a few counts were recorded for this clonotype. The chain carries TRBV14 and TRBJ2-3, with TRBD2 matching over 8 bases. This CDR3 spans 17 amino acids. From germline, CDR1 is SGHDN and CDR2 FVKESK. J gave up 4 bases and V 0 bases, and 9 bases lay outside the gene matches. The CDR3 DNA follows: TGTGCCAGCAGCCAAGAAGGAGCGGGGGCCGTCCCAGATACGCAGTATTTT. Translation gives CASSQEGAGAVPDTQYF.

The chain employs TRBV2 and TRBJ1-1, with D perhaps TRBD1 (6 bases). In germline, CDR1 is SNHLY, CDR2 FYNNEI. V lost 1 base and J 5 bases, leaving 11 bases between the germline ends. The CDR3 extends over 14 amino acids. In DNA, the CDR3 is TGTGCCAGCAGTGAAGTACAGGGTCGGACTGAAGCTTTCTTT. Translated: CASSEVQGRTEAFF.

This clonotype came up a few times. The CDR3 reads CSAAGQGYNEQFF. In DNA form, the CDR3 reads TGCAGTGCGGCGGGACAGGGCTACAATGAGCAGTTCTTC. J is TRBJ2-1 and V is TRBV20-1; 9 bases map to TRBD1. V shed 6 bases, J shed 3 bases, and the junction held 3 bases outside the gene matches. This CDR3 is built from 13 residues. Germline lookup yields CDR1 DFQATT and CDR2 SNEGSKA (reference sequence).

This clonotype was seen a few times. The chain has TRBV7-4 and TRBJ2-7; 7 bases match TRBD1. The germline gives CDR1 SGHVT, CDR2 SQSDAQ. V shed 3 bases, J shed 2 bases, and the junction held 7 bases outside the gene matches. This CDR3 comprises 15 residues. The CDR3 region has the DNA TGTGCCAGCAGCTTCACCGACAGGGACCCCTACGAGCAGTACTTC. Translation gives CASSFTDRDPYEQYF. Full variable domain (missing parts from reference TRBV7-4 and TRBJ2-7): GAGVSQSPRYKVAKRGRDVALRCDSISGHVTLYWYRQTLGQGSEVLTYSQSDAQRDKSGRPSGRFSAERPERSVSTLKIQRTEQGDSAVYLCASSFTDRDPYEQYFGPGTRLTVT.

In this sample, this clonotype turned up a few times. The chain links TRBV11-3 to TRBJ2-7; weak D call: TRBD2 (6 bases). The CDR3 contains 14 residues. Trimming pared 5 bases from V and 2 bases from J, leaving 13 bases between. The germline gives CDR1 SGHNT, CDR2 YENEEA. CDR3 residues: CASSIGGDTYEQYF. Here the CDR3 DNA reads TGTGCCAGCAGCATCGGAGGGGATACCTACGAGCAGTACTTC.

The CDR3 DNA reads TGCGCCGGCACCCTGGGCCCGAACACTGAAGCTTTCTTT. This codes for CAGTLGPNTEAFF. The genes are TRBV5-1 and TRBJ1-1; D not resolved. CDR3 length: 13 residues. Trimming took 10 bases from V and 1 from J, leaving 14 bases between them. CDR1 and CDR2 (germline): SGHRS, YFSETQ.

This clonotype appeared many times. The CDR3 coding sequence is TGTGCTAGCGTCCCCCCAGCGCGGACAGATACGCAGTATTTT. Its protein product is CASVPPARTDTQYF. This chain links TRBV12-5 with TRBJ2-3, with D unresolved. The CDR3 has 14 residues. Germline CDR1 and CDR2: LGHNT and FRNRAP. The V gene lost 9 bases and the J gene lost 3 bases, with 16 bases spanning the gap.

The chain joins TRBV5-1 to TRBJ2-1; TRBD2 is a possible D gene (6 bases). Germline-derived CDR1 and CDR2 are SGHRS and YFSETQ. The CDR3 contains 16 residues. V dropped 0 bases and J dropped 1 base, with 11 bases sitting between them. The CDR3 protein is CASSLVGGDSYNEQFF. In nucleotides, the CDR3 is TGCGCCAGCAGCTTGGTAGGCGGGGATTCCTACAATGAGCAGTTCTTC.

This clonotype was found a few times. The rearrangement uses TRBV6-2 or TRBV6-3 and TRBJ2-1, with TRBD2 matching over 12 bases. Germline V gene data show CDR1 as MNHEY and CDR2 as SVGEGT. Germline trimming cut 5 bases from V and 5 bases from J; bases unmatched to any gene: 4. The CDR3 extends over 15 amino acids. In DNA, the CDR3 is TGTGCCAGCAGTAGACTAGCGGGAGTCGACAATGAGCAGTTCTTC. It specifies CASSRLAGVDNEQFF.

V usage is TRBV6-5 and J usage is TRBJ1-2; no clear D. Germline V CDR1 and CDR2: MNHEY, SVGAGI. CDR3 length equals 13 residues. V was trimmed by 6 bases and J by 8 bases, leaving 16 bases between them. CDR3 sequence: CASSPLWRGGYTF. CDR3 sequence (DNA): TGTGCCAGCAGCCCCCTATGGAGAGGCGGCTACACCTTC.

The chain uses TRBV5-4 and TRBJ2-5; D is tentatively TRBD1 or TRBD2 (5 bases each). Trimming removed 4 bases at V and 10 bases at J, with 20 bases between. Per the germline V gene, CDR1 is SGHNT and CDR2 is YYREEE (reference sequence). CDR3 size: 14 residues. CDR3 sequence (DNA): TGTGCCAGCAGCCCAGGGACGTCTCAATTGGGCCAGTACTTC. It yields the protein CASSPGTSQLGQYF.

Of note for this clonotype: A junction end diverges from the germline sequence, so it may reflect a read error. The chain recombines TRBV5-3 with TRBJ2-1, with 8 nucleotides matching TRBD2. TRBV5-3 is flagged as an ORF with uncertain function. This CDR3 spans 15 amino acids. The CDR3 loop is CASSSGGGRHNEQFF. For the CDR3, the DNA is TGTGCCAGCAGCTCTGGCGGGGGGCGACACAATGAGCAGTTCTTC.

The V gene is TRBV18, the J gene TRBJ1-1; D is undetermined. Per germline, CDR1 KGHSH and CDR2 LQKENI. Deletions cut 2 bases from V and 4 bases from J, with 11 bases between. The CDR3 totals 14 residues. The CDR3 is CASSPEGPPTEAFF. In nucleotides, the CDR3 is TGTGCCAGCTCACCAGAGGGCCCCCCCACTGAAGCTTTCTTT.

This sequence joins TRBV7-9 and TRBJ2-1; D call uncertain. Germline V gene sequence: CDR1 SEHNR, CDR2 FQNEAQ (reference sequence). Deletions cut 3 bases from V and 10 bases from J, with 10 bases between. The CDR3 consists of 12 residues. CDR3 coding DNA: TGTGCCAGCAGCTTCCTAGTATCAGAGCAGTTCTTC. It yields the protein CASSFLVSEQFF.

The J gene is TRBJ2-1, the V gene TRBV10-3; 14 positions match TRBD2. The CDR3 covers 17 residues. Germline CDR1 and CDR2: ENHRY and SYGVKD. V lost 5 bases to trimming and J lost 3 bases; unmatched junction nucleotides: 6. CDR3 DNA sequence: TGTGCCATCAGTCCCGGGACTAGCGGGAGTTTCTACAATGAGCAGTTCTTC. This sequence encodes CAISPGTSGSFYNEQFF.

This clonotype was detected ten times or more. The chain employs TRBV5-1 and TRBJ2-1; 14 bases fit TRBD2. This CDR3 spans 14 amino acids. The ends lost 7 bases at V and 3 bases at J; junction bases unmatched: 0. The germline V gene encodes CDR1 SGHRS and CDR2 YFSETQ. The CDR3 loop is CASGLAGGYNEQFF. For the CDR3, the DNA is TGCGCCAGCGGACTAGCGGGGGGCTACAATGAGCAGTTCTTC. Using reference TRBV5-1 and TRBJ2-1 for the parts outside the CDR3, the full variable domain is KAGVTQTPRYLIKTRGQQVTLSCSPISGHRSVSWYQQTPGQGLQFLFEYFSETQRNKGNFPGRFSGRQFSNSRSEMNVSTLELGDSALYLCASGLAGGYNEQFFGPGTRLTVL.

This clonotype occurred many times. The rearrangement links TRBV12-3 or TRBV12-4 to TRBJ2-7; possible D gene TRBD1, 5 bases. V lost 2 bases, J lost 0 bases, and 14 bases lay in between. The CDR3 has 16 amino acids. This chain's CDR3 is CASSLRSVQASYEQYF. The CDR3 region has the DNA TGTGCCAGCAGTTTAAGGTCGGTACAGGCCTCCTACGAGCAGTACTTC.

This clonotype has ten or more counts. J is TRBJ1-5 and V is TRBV7-8, with no clear D. Germline V CDR1 and CDR2: SGHVS, FQNEAQ. CDR3 length: 17 residues. V was pared by 2 bases and J by 0 bases, with 14 bases between. CDR3 DNA: TGTGCCAGCAGCTTAAGACCCCCGACCGTTAGCAATCAGCCCCAGCATTTT. Translated, it gives CASSLRPPTVSNQPQHF.

Ten or more counts support this clonotype. The chain recombines TRBV11-3 with TRBJ2-1; TRBD2 aligns across 8 bases. The V segment lost 1 base and the J segment 6 bases; nucleotides outside the gene matches: 8. This CDR3 is 16 amino acids long. Germline values: CDR1 SGHNT, CDR2 YENEEA. CDR3 sequence (DNA): TGTGCCAGCAGCTTAGGTGGCGGGAGGATCGGCAATGAGCAGTTCTTC. Translated: CASSLGGGRIGNEQFF.

This clonotype was seen at least ten times. This chain joins TRBV7-2 and TRBJ1-6; 11 bases align to TRBD1. The trim removed 3 bases at V and 9 bases at J, leaving 13 bases unmatched. The CDR3 consists of 18 residues. From germline, CDR1 is SGHTA and CDR2 FQGNSA. The CDR3: CASSLGEGQGVRGSPLHF. CDR3 bases: TGTGCCAGCAGCTTGGGGGAGGGACAGGGGGTCAGGGGTTCACCCCTCCACTTT.

V and J are TRBV28 and TRBJ1-1, with D perhaps matching TRBD1 (6 bases). Germline V gene sequence: CDR1 MDHEN, CDR2 SYDVKM. The CDR3 is 12 residues long. With 7 bases removed from V and 4 bases from J, the gap between germline ends came to 10 bases. For the CDR3, the DNA is TGTGCCAGCAACTCAGGGGTCACTGAAGCTTTCTTT. Translation gives CASNSGVTEAFF.

This clonotype occurred many times. The chain couples TRBV3-1 to TRBJ2-2, with 7 positions matching TRBD1. Germline V gives CDR1 LGHDT, CDR2 YNNKEL (reference sequence). The CDR3 extends over 16 amino acids. V was pared by 4 bases and J by 5 bases, with 10 bases of the junction left unmatched. CDR3 nucleotide sequence: TGTGCCAGCAGCCGGCCTTCGACAGGGCTAACCGGGGAGCTGTTTTTT. It specifies CASSRPSTGLTGELFF.

The chain couples TRBV14 to TRBJ2-4, with D maybe TRBD2 (6 bases). The CDR3 spans 16 residues. The germline V gene has CDR1 SGHDN and CDR2 FVKESK. Trimming removed 4 bases at V and 7 bases at J, with 20 bases between. The CDR3 loop reads CASSRARRGWSNIQYF. CDR3 nucleotides: TGTGCCAGCAGCCGGGCCCGGAGGGGATGGTCGAACATTCAGTACTTC. The entire variable domain, with the rest obtained from reference TRBV14 and TRBJ2-4, is as follows: EAGVTQFPSHSVIEKGQTVTLRCDPISGHDNLYWYRRVMGKEIKFLLHFVKESKQDESGMPNNRFLAERTGGTYSTLKVQPAELEDSGVYFCASSRARRGWSNIQYFGAGTRLSVL.